This entry features one TCR beta chain sequence. Its antigen is not known. Both 60 Vbeta primers and 13 Jbeta primers went into the PCR. Assay: immunoSEQ multiplex PCR; the TCRdb copy retains only in-frame clones and omits some. Among around 140,000 clones listed, about 81% were seen once. V shed 3 bases and J 3 bases; nucleotides not matched to a gene: 5. CDR3 length: 15 residues. The germline V gene has CDR1 MDHEN and CDR2 SYDVKM. Regarding donors, all were healthy bone marrow donors. This specimen belongs to a study of cytomegalovirus exposure and HLA in healthy donors. Study observations and caveats: One variant, a missense change in DCLRE1C, was linked in a later analysis to TCR beta V- and J-gene trimming. The majority of TCR sequences were rare, yet some public TCRs appeared in many donors.

Sequencing was done on a sample of PBMCs. This clonotype was sampled from a woman aged 50 to 60 in good health and CMV-seropositive. The chain links TRBV28 to TRBJ2-3; 8 positions match TRBD1. The chain's CDR3 is CASSFGTGGTDTQYF. CDR3 coding DNA: TGTGCCAGCAGTTTCGGGACAGGAGGGACAGATACGCAGTATTTT.